The present TCR beta chain was sequenced within a study of T-cell memory formation after mild COVID-19. In TCRdb, the 5' RACE reads were re-called with MiXCR into one record per CDR3 protein. The sample lists about 440,000 distinct CDR3 sequences; roughly 20% were seen once. Germline V gives CDR1 SGHRS, CDR2 YFSETQ. Between the trimmed V and J ends, which lost 1 base and 3 bases, there was a span of 11 bases. The CDR3 totals 15 residues. This clonotype has a handful of counts. Sequencing used PBMCs or a T cell subset sorted from them (not recorded which). The chain employs TRBV5-1 and TRBJ1-5; TRBD1 is a possible D gene (5 bases). The clonotype originates from an adult woman who had mild COVID-19 (a few samples of this study predate the infection). Cell type and time point are not known. CDR3 nucleotide sequence: TGCGCCAGCAGCTTGTCGTGGGGCCCCAATCAGCCCCAGCATTTT. Translation: CASSLSWGPNQPQHF.